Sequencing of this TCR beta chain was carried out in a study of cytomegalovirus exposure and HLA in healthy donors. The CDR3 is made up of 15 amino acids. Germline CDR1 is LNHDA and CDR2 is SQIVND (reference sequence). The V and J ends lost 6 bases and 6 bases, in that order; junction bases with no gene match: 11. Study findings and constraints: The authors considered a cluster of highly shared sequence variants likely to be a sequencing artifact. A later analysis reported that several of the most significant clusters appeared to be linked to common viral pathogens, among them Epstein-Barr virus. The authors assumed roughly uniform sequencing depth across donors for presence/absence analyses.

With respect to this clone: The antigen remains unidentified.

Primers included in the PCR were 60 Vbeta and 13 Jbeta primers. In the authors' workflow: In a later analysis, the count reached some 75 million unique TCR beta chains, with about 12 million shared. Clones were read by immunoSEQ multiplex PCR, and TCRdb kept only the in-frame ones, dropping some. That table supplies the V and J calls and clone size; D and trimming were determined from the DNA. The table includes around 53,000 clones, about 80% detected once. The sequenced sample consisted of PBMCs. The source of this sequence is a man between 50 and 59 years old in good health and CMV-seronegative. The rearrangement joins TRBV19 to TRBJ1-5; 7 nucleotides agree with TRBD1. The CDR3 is CASSSRQGRSQPQHF. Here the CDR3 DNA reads TGTGCCAGTAGCTCGCGACAGGGACGTAGTCAGCCCCAGCATTTT.